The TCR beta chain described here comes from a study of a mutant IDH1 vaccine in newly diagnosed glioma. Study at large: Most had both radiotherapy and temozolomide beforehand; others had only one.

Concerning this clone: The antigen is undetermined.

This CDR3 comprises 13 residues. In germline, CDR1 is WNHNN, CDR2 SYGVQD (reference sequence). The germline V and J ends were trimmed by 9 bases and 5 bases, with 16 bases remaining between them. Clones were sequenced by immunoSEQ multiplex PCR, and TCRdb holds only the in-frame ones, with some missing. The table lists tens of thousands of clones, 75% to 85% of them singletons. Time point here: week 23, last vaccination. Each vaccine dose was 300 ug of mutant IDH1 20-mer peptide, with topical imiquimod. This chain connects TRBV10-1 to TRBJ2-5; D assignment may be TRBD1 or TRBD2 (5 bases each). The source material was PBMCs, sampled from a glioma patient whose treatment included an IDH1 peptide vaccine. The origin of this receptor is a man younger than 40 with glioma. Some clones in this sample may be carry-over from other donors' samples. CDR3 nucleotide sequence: TGCGCCAGTAAGGGGACGGGGCCCGAGACCCAGTACTTC. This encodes CASKGTGPETQYF.